These 9 T cell receptor beta chains were all obtained from the same sample, sequenced in a study of OX40 agonist ivuxolimab in advanced cancers. Generated by immunoSEQ multiplex PCR, the TCRdb table keeps only in-frame clones and is missing some. This table holds around 90,000 clones, 90% to 95% found once. The specimen was CD4+ or CD8+ T cells sorted from blood, collected in a trial of the OX40 agonist ivuxolimab. These receptors were obtained from an adult with an advanced solid tumor such as melanoma, head and neck, liver or kidney cancer.

This clone was counted only a few times. The CDR3 region has the DNA TGTGCCAGCAGTCCGCTAATCCATTCCGGTCAGCCCCAGCATTTT. It codes for CASSPLIHSGQPQHF. The genes are TRBV28 and TRBJ1-5, with unresolved D. Germline V gene sequence: CDR1 MDHEN, CDR2 SYDVKM. The length of the CDR3 is 15 residues. V was clipped by 5 bases and J by 6 bases, with 17 bases between them.

The gene calls are TRBV7-9 and TRBJ2-7; TRBD1 aligns across 9 bases. Germline V gene data show CDR1 as SEHNR and CDR2 as FQNEAQ (reference sequence). This CDR3 spans 14 amino acids. V lost 3 bases, J lost 6 bases, and 6 bases stayed unmatched. CDR3: CASSLGQGSSEQYF. The DNA of the CDR3 is TGTGCCAGCAGCTTGGGACAGGGTAGTTCCGAGCAGTACTTC.

The chain recombines TRBV29-1 with TRBJ2-6; D remains unclear. In germline, CDR1 is SQVTM, CDR2 ANQGSEA. This CDR3 spans 13 amino acids. V was trimmed by 7 bases and J by 2 bases, leaving 9 bases between them. CDR3: CSGGDPGANVLTF. As DNA, the CDR3 is TGCAGCGGGGGTGATCCTGGGGCCAACGTCCTGACTTTC. The full variable domain, rest sourced from reference TRBV29-1 and TRBJ2-6, is SAVISQKPSRDICQRGTSLTIQCQVDSQVTMMFWYRQQPGQSLTLIATANQGSEATYESGFVIDKFPISRPNLTFSTLTVSNMSPEDSSIYLCSGGDPGANVLTFGAGSRLTVL.

This clone turned up a few times. This chain links TRBV28 with TRBJ1-2; maybe TRBD1 (6 bases). CDR3 length: 14 residues. Germline V lookup: CDR1 MDHEN, CDR2 SYDVKM. V lost 5 bases, J lost 8 bases, and 18 bases lay in between. The CDR3 reads CASSPLRGAQGYTF. The CDR3 DNA sequence: TGTGCCAGCAGTCCCTTGCGGGGGGCCCAGGGCTACACCTTC.

This clone was picked up one time. V usage is TRBV19 and J usage is TRBJ2-1; the D gene is possibly TRBD2 (6 bases). Germline CDR1 and CDR2: LNHDA and SQIVND (reference sequence). This CDR3 is 16 amino acids long. V gave up 6 bases and J gave up 0 bases, with 15 bases separating them. The CDR3 region has the DNA TGTGCCAGTAGACCCCCGGAGGGGAGCTCCTACAATGAGCAGTTCTTC. Translation: CASRPPEGSSYNEQFF.

The chain carries TRBV11-2 and TRBJ2-5, with D perhaps TRBD2 (6 bases). Germline V CDR1 and CDR2: SGHAT, FQNNGV. The V and J ends lost 3 bases and 9 bases respectively, with 14 bases between them. The CDR3 contains 13 residues. The CDR3, as DNA: TGTGCCAGCAGCTTTGGCGGGCGGGAAGCCCAGTACTTC. Protein: CASSFGGREAQYF.

This clone was found a few times. The sample contains more than one DNA sequence encoding this CDR3. V is TRBV11-2 and J is TRBJ1-1, with unresolved D. The CDR3 extends over 10 amino acids. CDR1 and CDR2 (germline): SGHAT, FQNNGV. Trimming cost V 6 bases and J 2 bases, with 1 base left between them. The CDR3 region has the DNA TGTGCCAGCAGAAACACTGAAGCTTTCTTT. Translating gives CASRNTEAFF.

The chain has TRBV28 and TRBJ1-4, with 8 bases lining up with TRBD1. V lost 3 bases and J lost 3; bases outside the gene matches: 3. Germline CDR1 reads MDHEN; CDR2 reads SYDVKM. There are 15 residues in the CDR3. Here the CDR3 reads CASSFQGASNEKLFF. In DNA form, the CDR3 reads TGTGCCAGCAGTTTCCAGGGGGCATCTAATGAAAAACTGTTTTTT.

J is TRBJ2-7 and V is TRBV4-3; D is possibly TRBD1 (5 bases). The V gene lost 0 bases and the J gene lost 1 base, with 10 bases spanning the gap. The CDR3 totals 15 residues. Germline-derived CDR1 and CDR2 are LGHNA and YSLEER. The CDR3 protein is CASSQDWGRSYEQYF. CDR3 coding DNA: TGCGCCAGCAGCCAAGATTGGGGCAGATCCTACGAGCAGTACTTC.